This TCR beta chain was observed in a study of shared clonotypes between healthy human individuals (dated by TCRdb to 2018 to 2021). Some background on the complete study: A few men and a couple of women, aged 18 to 49 years, made up the cohort. Between about 0.85 and 9.5 billion PBMCs per donor were obtained by leukapheresis. Libraries were prepared and TCR repertoires were sequenced by different laboratories using diverse techniques, in order to increase sequencing depth and limit assay-specific biases. For each donor, CD4 naive and CD4 memory were each given three plates, CD8 naive was given two plates, and CD8 memory was given one plate. Blood TCR repertoires of a handful of healthy adults were deeply sequenced to estimate repertoire size and the extent of clonotype sharing between individuals.

Overall study outcomes, separate from this receptor: Pairwise subsampling indicated that sequencing depth was expected to affect the degree of clonotype sharing among donors. Sampling was restricted to blood, and TCR repertoires in tissues likely differ from the TCR repertoires found in blood. Naive subsets generally had larger estimated clonotype richness than memory subsets. Compared with non-shared clonotypes, clonotypes shared by all four sorted-subset donors had higher generation probabilities. About 5% of naive CD4, approximately 3.7% of naive CD8, about 2.4% of memory CD4, and 0.4% of memory CD8 clonotypes were shared across several donors. The genetic and exposure-history diversity represented was limited by the small number of donors. Rarefaction of sorted-subset datasets indicated incomplete sequencing despite the large sequencing depth.

Using the deep immunoSEQ assay, multiplex PCR amplified TCR CDR3 regions from genomic DNA. Extracted genomic DNA from each cell subset was distributed evenly across all wells of several immunoSEQ 96-well plates, and each plate was treated as a replicate. Each replicate PCR for sorted subsets received around 200 ng genomic DNA, equal to about 30,000 T cell genomes. Purified libraries were quantified with a Qubit 3.0 fluorometer, sized on a Bioanalyzer 2100, and re-quantified with the KAPA Library Quantification kit. Each immunoSEQ 96-well plate was sequenced on its own single-read 150-cycle Illumina NextSeq 550 flow cell. As for how the authors treated the data: Because the immunoSEQ output held only junctional sequences and lacked quality scores, the filtering could not match the filtering applied to full-length reads. Sequences were annotated with PyIR, a Python wrapper for IgBLAST v1.9, and V/J genes and CDR3 were assigned using IMGT germline references. Reads were filtered out if the reads had weak V/J assignments (E-value above 1e-6), no CDR3, stop codons, out-of-frame junctions, or ambiguous translated residues. A V3J clonotype was defined by an identical inferred V gene, J gene, and CDR3 amino acid sequence. The percentage overlap between two repertoires was calculated by dividing the number of shared unique clonotypes by the size of the smaller repertoire. Repertoire richness was assessed with RTK rarefaction, the Chao1 estimator, and Recon v2.1 estimates of unobserved clonotypes. Generation probabilities were computed with OLGA for all TCRbeta clonotypes obtained by the gDNA method from several donors. TCRdb took this table from immuneACCESS and kept in-frame rearrangements with V and J called. Such tables lack part of the clones; where checked against another copy, unresolved V genes explain under half of the gap, and the rest is unexplained. V, J and clone size reflect that table, while D and trimming were determined from the DNA. The sample contains around 600,000 clones, around 97% of them found a single time. About 0.057% of the sample lies in the top ten.

Concerning this clone: Its antigen has not been determined. No base quality values were provided; no much bigger clone lies one nucleotide off.

The donors were healthy, HIV-negative adults who had no recently reported acute infections or vaccinations. All donors were Caucasian adults living in Nashville, Tennessee, USA. CD4+ T cells were enriched by magnetic negative selection, after which naive cells were positively selected on CD45RA and the negative fraction was taken as the memory subset. After blood collection by leukapheresis, PBMCs were isolated using Ficoll-Histopaque density gradient centrifugation and then cryopreserved in the vapor phase of liquid nitrogen. Analytical flow cytometry was used to check the purity and quantity of every magnetically sorted T cell population. Genomic DNA was isolated from each sorted fraction and quantified by UV absorbance on a Nanodrop 2000c. The germline V gene yields SGHRS for CDR1 and YFSETQ for CDR2. Taken from cysteine to phenylalanine, the CDR3 has 17 residues. Only the CDR3 region is kept as DNA, spanning 51 bases read in frame from base 1. Trimming takes 1 base off V and 1 base off J; junction bases not matched to a gene: 9.

The sequence derives from a woman aged 25 to 45 in good health. Sequenced: naive CD4+ T cells sorted from blood. The cell subset or site label here, explained by the study, means: CD45RA+ positively selected. The rearrangement joined TRBV5-1 to TRBJ2-7, and TRBD1 aligns with 9 junction nucleotides. The DNA sequence is as follows: TGCGCCAGCAGCTTGCTCTTAGCGGACAGGGGTTCCTACGAGCAGTACTTC. Its protein reads: CASSLLLADRGSYEQYF.